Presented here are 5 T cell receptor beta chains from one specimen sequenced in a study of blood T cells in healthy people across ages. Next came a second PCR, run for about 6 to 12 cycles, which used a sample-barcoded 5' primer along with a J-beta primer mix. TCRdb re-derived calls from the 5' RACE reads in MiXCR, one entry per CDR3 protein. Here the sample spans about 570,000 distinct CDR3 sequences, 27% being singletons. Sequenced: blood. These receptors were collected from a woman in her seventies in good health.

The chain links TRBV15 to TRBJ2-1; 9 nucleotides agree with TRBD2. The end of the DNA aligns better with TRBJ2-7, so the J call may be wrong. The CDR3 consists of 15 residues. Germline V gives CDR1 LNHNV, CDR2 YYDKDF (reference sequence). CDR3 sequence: CATSRGSGGLYEQYF. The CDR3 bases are TGTGCCACCAGCAGAGGCAGCGGGGGGCTTTACGAGCAGTACTTC.

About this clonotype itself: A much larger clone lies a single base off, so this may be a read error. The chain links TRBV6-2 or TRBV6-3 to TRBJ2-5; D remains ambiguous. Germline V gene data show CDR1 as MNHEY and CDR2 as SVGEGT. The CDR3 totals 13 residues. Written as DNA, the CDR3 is TGTGCCAGCGCCCAACAAGTACAAGAGACCCAGTGCTTC. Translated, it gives CASAQQVQETQCF.

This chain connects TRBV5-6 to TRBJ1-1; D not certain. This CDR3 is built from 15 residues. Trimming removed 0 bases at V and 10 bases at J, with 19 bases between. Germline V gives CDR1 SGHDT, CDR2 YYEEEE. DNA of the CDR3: TGTGCCAGCAGCTTGGGATTGGGCCGCCCAATAGGAGCTTTCTTT. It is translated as CASSLGLGRPIGAFF. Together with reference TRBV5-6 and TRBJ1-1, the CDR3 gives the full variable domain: DAGVTQSPTHLIKTRGQQVTLRCSPKSGHDTVSWYQQALGQGPQFIFQYYEEEERQRGNFPDRFSGHQFPNYSSELNVNALLLGDSALYLCASSLGLGRPIGAFFGQGTRLTVV.

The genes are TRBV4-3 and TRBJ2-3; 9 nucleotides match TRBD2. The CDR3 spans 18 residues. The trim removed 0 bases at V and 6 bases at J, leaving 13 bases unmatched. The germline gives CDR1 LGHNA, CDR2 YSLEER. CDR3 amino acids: CASSQDFPSGGSGDTQYF. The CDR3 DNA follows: TGCGCCAGCAGCCAAGATTTTCCCAGCGGGGGGTCAGGGGATACGCAGTATTTT.

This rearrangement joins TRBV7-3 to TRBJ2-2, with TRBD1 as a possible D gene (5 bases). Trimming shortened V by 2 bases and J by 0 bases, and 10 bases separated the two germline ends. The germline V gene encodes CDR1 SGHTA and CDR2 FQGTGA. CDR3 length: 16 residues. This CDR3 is CASSLLGHANTGELFF. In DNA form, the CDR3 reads TGTGCCAGCAGCTTATTAGGACATGCGAACACCGGGGAGCTGTTTTTT.